The clone carrying this T cell receptor beta chain has a count of ten or more. Its antigen is undetermined. Trimming cost V 6 bases and J 2 bases, with 8 bases left between them. CDR3 size: 12 residues. Germline loops: CDR1 MDHEN, CDR2 SYDVKM. TCRbeta library construction was performed incorporating unique molecular identifiers. TCRdb re-analysed the PCR reads in MiXCR, keeping a single row per CDR3 protein. The sample has 500,000 to 650,000 distinct CDR3 sequences; roughly 13% are singletons. This sample is drawn from a study of T-cell reconstitution after alpha-beta-depleted transplantation in children. Study findings and constraints: Several hundred expanded graft clones reportedly were the source of alpha-beta T cells about two months after transplant. Surviving thymic progenitors and recipient T cells were the source of high TCRbeta diversity at day 60 in some patients. It was newly produced T cells that mostly accounted for T-cell counts and diversity one year after transplant.

The starting material was PBMCs, mostly from graft donor cells, obtained 360 days after TCRalphabeta/CD19-depleted stem cell transplant. The chain combines TRBV28 with TRBJ2-7, with D hard to call. The source of this sequence is a male patient between 5 and 17 years old who had a stem cell transplant for acute myeloid leukemia, so the T cells may come from the graft donor. DNA of the CDR3: TGTGCCAGCAGCTTACCACCCTACGAGCAGTACTTC. It translates to CASSLPPYEQYF.